Listed here are 7 T cell receptor beta chains from one sample, sequenced in a study of human T cells and chemical hapten exposure. Using its own MiXCR run on the RACE reads, TCRdb lists one record per CDR3 protein. The data show around 160,000 distinct CDR3 sequences, roughly 15% seen once. Time point indicated: patch test 1, 2 weeks after DPC sensitization. Treatment in this sample: therapeutic diphenylcyclopropenone sensitization with weekly scalp DPC. The sample here was whole blood, taken in connection with sensitization to the hapten diphenylcyclopropenone (DPC). The source is a woman in her 30s with alopecia areata. Some clones in this sample may be carry-over from other donors' samples.

The chain couples TRBV11-3 to TRBJ2-5; maybe TRBD2 (5 bases). Germline V CDR1 and CDR2: SGHNT, YENEEA. The ends were cut back, 1 base at V and 2 bases at J, with 17 bases in the middle. The CDR3 is 17 amino acids. In DNA, the CDR3 is TGTGCCAGCAGCTTAGGGGAGAGGACGGAGCTTCAAGAGACCCAGTACTTC. It yields the protein CASSLGERTELQETQYF. Variable domain in full (rest from reference TRBV11-3 and TRBJ2-5): EAGVVQSPRYKIIEKKQPVAFWCNPISGHNTLYWYLQNLGQGPELLIRYENEEAVDDSQLPKDRFSAERLKGVDSTLKIQPAELGDSAVYLCASSLGERTELQETQYFGPGTRLLVL.

The chain uses TRBV5-5 and TRBJ2-1; 12 bases fit TRBD1. The V gene's germline CDR1 is SGHKS and CDR2 YYEKEE (reference sequence). The V segment lost 3 bases and the J segment 8 bases; nucleotides outside the gene matches: 3. The CDR3 contains 14 residues. CDR3 DNA sequence: TGTGCCAGCAGCTCGGGACAGGGGGCCGATGAGCAGTTCTTC. This encodes CASSSGQGADEQFF.

The chain is built from TRBV7-8 and TRBJ2-4, with D unresolved. V lost 1 base to trimming and J lost 8 bases, with 9 bases between them. This CDR3 is 13 amino acids long. Per germline, CDR1 SGHVS and CDR2 FQNEAQ. As DNA, the CDR3 is TGTGCCAGCAGCTTAGGAAACATGGACATTCAGTACTTC. Residues: CASSLGNMDIQYF.

The rearrangement joins TRBV15 to TRBJ2-5; TRBD2 is a possible D gene (6 bases). V shed 0 bases and J shed 4 bases, with 9 bases lying between them. Germline V gene lookup returns CDR1 LNHNV and CDR2 YYDKDF (reference sequence). CDR3 length: 14 residues. CDR3 DNA sequence: TGTGCCACCAGCAGAGATTCCGGGGGAGAGACCCAGTACTTC. Translation: CATSRDSGGETQYF. The whole variable domain, filled in from reference TRBV15 and TRBJ2-5, reads DAMVIQNPRYQVTQFGKPVTLSCSQTLNHNVMYWYQQKSSQAPKLLFHYYDKDFNNEADTPDNFQSRRPNTSFCFLDIRSPGLGDTAMYLCATSRDSGGETQYFGPGTRLLVL.

This clonotype was detected a few times. The V gene is TRBV6-1, the J gene TRBJ1-1, with D hard to call. The CDR3 length is 15 residues. V lost 1 base to trimming and J lost 5 bases, with 14 bases between them. CDR1 is MNHNS and CDR2 is SASEGT in the germline V gene. The CDR3 spells CASSEGTGFGTEAFF. The CDR3, as DNA: TGTGCCAGCAGTGAAGGGACGGGCTTCGGAACTGAAGCTTTCTTT.

The chain recombines TRBV10-3 with TRBJ1-2, with TRBD1 matching over 7 bases. Germline values: CDR1 ENHRY, CDR2 SYGVKD. This CDR3 contains 14 residues. With V trimmed by 4 bases and J by 4 bases, 6 bases remained unmatched. Written as DNA, the CDR3 is TGTGCCATCAGTGTACTCCGGGACAGCTATGGCTACACCTTC. Amino acid sequence: CAISVLRDSYGYTF.

This clonotype was observed a few times. The J gene is TRBJ1-5, the V gene TRBV9; 8 bases align to TRBD1. V trimming: 3 bases; J trimming: 5 bases; junction bases outside the gene matches: 7. CDR1 and CDR2 from the germline V gene are SGDLS and YYNGEE. This CDR3 has 15 residues. The CDR3 sequence is CASSASGQGDQPQHF. In DNA, the CDR3 is TGTGCCAGCAGCGCCTCCGGACAGGGCGATCAGCCCCAGCATTTT.